The 26 T cell receptor beta chains listed next were all sequenced from one sample in a study of OX40 agonist ivuxolimab in advanced cancers. Assay used: immunoSEQ multiplex PCR; TCRdb lists only in-frame clones, some missing. The sample yields approximately 70,000 clones, about 93% seen once. The sample in question was CD4+ or CD8+ T cells sorted from blood, obtained in a trial of the OX40 agonist ivuxolimab. Receptors originate from an adult with an advanced solid tumor such as melanoma, head and neck, liver or kidney cancer.

The chain employs TRBV14 and TRBJ2-5, with 8 positions matching TRBD2. CDR1 SGHDN and CDR2 FVKESK come from the germline V gene. With V trimmed by 1 base and J by 3 bases, 7 bases remained unmatched. This CDR3 contains 16 residues. As DNA, the CDR3 is TGTGCCAGCAGCCAAGTGGAGCGGGGGTGGGAAGAGACCCAGTACTTC. Translating gives CASSQVERGWEETQYF. The whole variable domain, remainder taken from reference TRBV14 and TRBJ2-5, is EAGVTQFPSHSVIEKGQTVTLRCDPISGHDNLYWYRRVMGKEIKFLLHFVKESKQDESGMPNNRFLAERTGGTYSTLKVQPAELEDSGVYFCASSQVERGWEETQYFGPGTRLLVL.

The CDR3 loop reads CASSLSGGPYGYTF. The CDR3 DNA follows: TGTGCCAGCAGCCTGTCGGGGGGTCCCTATGGCTACACCTTC. The chain links TRBV7-8 to TRBJ1-2, with D possibly being TRBD1 (5 bases). The CDR3 runs to 14 residues. V dropped 5 bases and J dropped 4 bases, with 14 bases sitting between them. Per germline, CDR1 SGHVS and CDR2 FQNEAQ.

The chain carries TRBV9 and TRBJ1-4, with a weak D call TRBD1 (5 bases). Trimming removed 0 bases from V and 11 bases from J, with 26 bases in between. The length of the CDR3 is 18 residues. Germline CDR1 and CDR2: SGDLS and YYNGEE. The CDR3 loop is CASSVGEGPQGMKGKLFF. CDR3 coding DNA: TGTGCCAGCAGCGTAGGAGAGGGCCCGCAGGGAATGAAAGGGAAACTGTTTTTT.

This rearrangement joins TRBV10-3 to TRBJ1-4, with a weak D call TRBD1 (5 bases). The CDR3 has 18 residues. V lost 0 bases to trimming and J lost 5 bases, with 19 bases between them. Germline CDR1 and CDR2: ENHRY and SYGVKD. In DNA, the CDR3 is TGTGCCATCAGTGAGTCGACAGTCTCCGGAGGCGGGAATGAAAAACTGTTTTTT. Encoded protein: CAISESTVSGGGNEKLFF.

The chain carries TRBV7-6 and TRBJ2-1; 9 bases map to TRBD1. V gave up 4 bases and J gave up 4 bases; unmatched junction bases: 5. Per germline, CDR1 SGHVS and CDR2 FNYEAQ. The CDR3 extends over 15 amino acids. CDR3 protein: CASSSAGTGYNEQFF. The CDR3 DNA reads as TGTGCCAGCAGCTCCGCCGGGACAGGGTACAATGAGCAGTTCTTC.

The rearrangement links TRBV4-3 to TRBJ1-5; possible D gene TRBD1, 5 bases. Trimming stripped 8 bases from V and 4 bases from J, with 18 bases between. CDR1 and CDR2 (germline): LGHNA, YSLEER. This CDR3 region has 15 residues. Here the CDR3 reads CASFPRDPPNQPQHF. The CDR3 nucleotides are TGCGCCAGCTTCCCTAGGGACCCTCCTAATCAGCCCCAGCATTTT.

This chain uses TRBV11-2 with TRBJ1-3, with 7 bases fitting TRBD1. Germline values: CDR1 SGHAT, CDR2 FQNNGV. The CDR3 is 15 residues long. V shed 1 base, J shed 3 bases, and the junction held 3 bases outside the gene matches. CDR3 amino acids: CASSLGQGGGNTIYF. CDR3 bases: TGTGCCAGCAGCTTAGGACAGGGCGGTGGAAACACCATATATTTT.

The chain joins TRBV6-5 to TRBJ2-7; the D gene is possibly TRBD1 (6 bases). The CDR3 runs to 16 residues. CDR1 MNHEY and CDR2 SVGAGI come from the germline V gene. Trimming removed 2 bases from V and 3 bases from J, with 17 bases in between. The CDR3 DNA is TGTGCCAGCAGTTACCAGGGGACAACGAAGAGCTACGAGCAGTACTTC. This codes for CASSYQGTTKSYEQYF.

The V and J genes are TRBV27 and TRBJ2-1; perhaps TRBD1 as D (6 bases). The CDR3 runs 15 residues. With 6 bases removed from V and 8 bases from J, the gap between germline ends came to 20 bases. Germline V gene lookup returns CDR1 MNHEY and CDR2 SMNVEV (reference sequence). The DNA for the CDR3 is TGTGCCAGCAGAGACATTTACAGGGAGACCCATGAGCAGTTCTTC. Protein: CASRDIYRETHEQFF.

The chain combines TRBV18 with TRBJ2-7; 9 nucleotides agree with TRBD1. The CDR3 spans 14 residues. V dropped 2 bases and J dropped 5; count of bases not matched to a gene: 4. The germline V gene encodes CDR1 KGHSH and CDR2 LQKENI. CDR3 in DNA: TGTGCCAGCTCACCAAGGGACAGGGCCCACGAGCAGTACTTC. This codes for CASSPRDRAHEQYF.

The V gene is TRBV27, the J gene TRBJ2-1, with TRBD1 identical over 7 bases. Germline V gene data show CDR1 as MNHEY and CDR2 as SMNVEV (reference sequence). The CDR3 has 16 residues. Trimming at V came to 7 bases and at J to 7 bases, leaving 16 bases not matched to a gene. Written as DNA, the CDR3 is TGTGCCAGCACCTCCCCCCTGAAGGGGGCGCTAAATGAGCAGTTCTTC. This codes for CASTSPLKGALNEQFF.

This clone was seen a single time. The rearrangement links TRBV7-9 to TRBJ2-1; 8 bases agree with TRBD2. Looked up from germline, CDR1 is SEHNR and CDR2 is FQNEAQ (reference sequence). CDR3 length: 15 residues. Trimming cost V 3 bases and J 7 bases; bases outside gene matches: 8. CDR3 in amino acids: CASSLGLGEWNEQFF. The CDR3 DNA reads TGTGCCAGCAGCTTGGGACTAGGGGAGTGGAATGAGCAGTTCTTC. The full variable domain, in which reference TRBV7-9 and TRBJ2-1 provide the parts outside the CDR3, is DTGVSQNPRHKITKRGQNVTFRCDPISEHNRLYWYRQTLGQGPEFLTYFQNEAQLEKSRLLSDRFSAERPKGSFSTLEIQRTEQGDSAMYLCASSLGLGEWNEQFFGPGTRLTVL.

The rearrangement joins TRBV7-8 to TRBJ2-5; 7 bases map to TRBD2. Germline V lookup: CDR1 SGHVS, CDR2 FQNEAQ. The CDR3 is 11 residues long. V lost 4 bases and J lost 13; bases outside the gene matches: 6. Here the CDR3 DNA reads TGTGCCAGCAGCTCTGGACTAGTGGGGTACTTC. Translating it yields CASSSGLVGYF. The full variable domain, completed using reference TRBV7-8 and TRBJ2-5, is GAGVSQSPRYKVAKRGQDVALRCDPISGHVSLFWYQQALGQGPEFLTYFQNEAQLDKSGLPSDRFFAERPEGSVSTLKIQRTQQEDSAVYLCASSSGLVGYFGPGTRLLVL.

V usage is TRBV28 and J usage is TRBJ1-1; D is possibly TRBD1 (6 bases). V lost 2 bases and J lost 1, with 14 bases in between. The CDR3 totals 16 residues. Germline assignment: CDR1 MDHEN and CDR2 SYDVKM. CDR3 region: CASSLGIWGANTEAFF. The CDR3, as DNA: TGTGCCAGCAGTTTAGGCATCTGGGGGGCGAACACTGAAGCTTTCTTT.

This rearrangement joins TRBV2 to TRBJ1-3; possibly TRBD1 for D (6 bases). The germline CDR1 and CDR2 sequences are SNHLY and FYNNEI. Trimming left V 2 bases short and J 0 bases short, with 23 bases between. CDR3 length equals 20 residues. Written as DNA, the CDR3 is TGTGCCAGCAGTGAATCTCGGGTGCGGGGGGCCGAATACTCTGGAAACACCATATATTTT. This translates into CASSESRVRGAEYSGNTIYF.

This chain uses TRBV4-1 with TRBJ2-4, with D possibly matching TRBD1 (5 bases). Per germline, CDR1 MGHRA and CDR2 YSYEKL. V shed 0 bases and J shed 0 bases, with 18 bases lying between them. There are 19 residues in the CDR3. The CDR3 bases are TGCGCCAGCAGCCAAGACCCAGGGCCCCTCCCCTTAGCCAAAAACATTCAGTACTTC. It codes for CASSQDPGPLPLAKNIQYF.

The chain is built from TRBV6-6 and TRBJ1-3, with a tentative D call TRBD1 (6 bases). CDR1 is MNHNY and CDR2 is SVGAGI in the germline V gene (reference sequence). Trimming removed 7 bases at V and 3 bases at J, with 13 bases between. The CDR3 covers 14 residues. In nucleotides, the CDR3 is TGTGCCAGCACTATCGGGGGCTTTGGAAACACCATATATTTT. Amino acids: CASTIGGFGNTIYF.

DNA for the CDR3: TGTGCCAGCAGCCCCACGATACAATGGGACACTGAAGCTTTCTTT. This sequence encodes CASSPTIQWDTEAFF. The V gene is TRBV7-6, the J gene TRBJ1-1; D is uncertain. The CDR3 contains 15 residues. Per the germline V gene, CDR1 is SGHVS and CDR2 is FNYEAQ. V was trimmed by 5 bases and J by 3 bases, leaving 16 bases between them.

This chain joins TRBV19 and TRBJ1-5; the match to TRBD1 covers 9 bases. CDR3 length: 15 residues. The germline V gene has CDR1 LNHDA and CDR2 SQIVND (reference sequence). Trimming took 6 bases from V and 4 from J; bases not matched to a gene: 7. CDR3 protein: CASSTGGLGNQPQHF. CDR3 sequence (DNA): TGTGCCAGTAGCACAGGGGGCTTGGGTAATCAGCCCCAGCATTTT. Looking up the rest from reference TRBV19 and TRBJ1-5 gives the full variable domain: DGGITQSPKYLFRKEGQNVTLSCEQNLNHDAMYWYRQDPGQGLRLIYYSQIVNDFQKGDIAEGYSVSREKKESFPLTVTSAQKNPTAFYLCASSTGGLGNQPQHFGDGTRLSIL.

This chain uses TRBV5-4 with TRBJ2-1; tentative D call: TRBD2 (5 bases). The CDR3 totals 15 residues. Between the trimmed V and J ends, which lost 0 bases and 6 bases, there was a span of 13 bases. Germline values: CDR1 SGHNT, CDR2 YYREEE (reference sequence). The CDR3 DNA reads as TGTGCCAGCAGCTTGGAGGTTCTAGCAGGCAATGAGCAGTTCTTC. It codes for CASSLEVLAGNEQFF.

The rearrangement uses TRBV5-1 and TRBJ1-1, with a possible D match to TRBD1 (5 bases). The CDR3 has 13 residues. Germline-derived CDR1 and CDR2 are SGHRS and YFSETQ. The ends were cut back, 7 bases at V and 1 base at J, with 11 bases in the middle. The CDR3 reads CASALGGNTEAFF. DNA for the CDR3: TGCGCCAGCGCCTTGGGGGGGAACACTGAAGCTTTCTTT.

This clone was recorded once. This chain connects TRBV28 to TRBJ2-3; 10 bases are a match to TRBD1. CDR1 is MDHEN, CDR2 SYDVKM, per germline. The CDR3 extends over 14 amino acids. Trimming cost V 7 bases and J 5 bases; bases outside gene matches: 6. CDR3 nucleotides: TGTGCCAGCACCACCGGACAGGGGGAAGATACGCAGTATTTT. This sequence encodes CASTTGQGEDTQYF. The full variable domain, rest sourced from reference TRBV28 and TRBJ2-3, is DVKVTQSSRYLVKRTGEKVFLECVQDMDHENMFWYRQDPGLGLRLIYFSYDVKMKEKGDIPEGYSVSREKKERFSLILESASTNQTSMYLCASTTGQGEDTQYFGPGTRLTVL.

The chain recombines TRBV7-9 with TRBJ2-1; D is perhaps TRBD1 (6 bases). From germline, CDR1 is SEHNR and CDR2 FQNEAQ (reference sequence). With 3 bases removed from V and 6 bases from J, the gap between germline ends came to 15 bases. This CDR3 spans 15 amino acids. Here the CDR3 DNA reads TGTGCCAGCAGCTTCCCGAGACACAGGGTCAATGAGCAGTTCTTC. Protein sequence: CASSFPRHRVNEQFF.

The CDR3 protein is CASSFGQGMYHEQYF. The CDR3 nucleotides read TGTGCCAGCAGCTTCGGACAGGGTATGTACCACGAGCAGTACTTC. V is TRBV7-9 and J is TRBJ2-7; the match to TRBD1 covers 8 bases. The CDR3 covers 15 residues. Trimming at V came to 3 bases and at J to 5 bases, leaving 9 bases not matched to a gene. The germline V gene encodes CDR1 SEHNR and CDR2 FQNEAQ (reference sequence).

V usage is TRBV28 and J usage is TRBJ2-7; D unclear. The CDR3 sequence is 14 residues long. Trimming stripped 1 base from V and 5 bases from J, with 12 bases between. Germline V gene sequence: CDR1 MDHEN, CDR2 SYDVKM. CDR3 bases: TGTGCCAGCAGTTTATTGGTTAGGGTCCACGAGCAGTACTTC. It specifies CASSLLVRVHEQYF.

J is TRBJ1-1 and V is TRBV28; the D is unclear. The V gene's germline CDR1 is MDHEN and CDR2 SYDVKM. The CDR3 length is 18 residues. The V end was cut by 4 bases, the J end by 0 bases, with 21 bases between. The CDR3 DNA sequence: TGTGCCAGCAGTTCCGAAAATTGGCCAGACCCTATGAACACTGAAGCTTTCTTT. This gives the protein CASSSENWPDPMNTEAFF.